This TCR beta chain was identified during a study of blood T cell repertoires in COVID-19. For the study at large: The United States, Italy and Spain were the sources of the acute and convalescent COVID-19 samples.

The data were produced by immunoSEQ multiplex PCR, yet TCRdb's version contains in-frame clones alone and is incomplete. The data show 350,000 to 450,000 clones, around 87% seen once. Germline trimming cut 0 bases from V and 4 bases from J; bases unmatched to any gene: 5. CDR1 is LGHDT and CDR2 is YNNKEL in the germline V gene (reference sequence). The CDR3 runs to 15 residues. This clonotype was obtained from an older woman with COVID-19, enrolled during active disease. The sample was peripheral blood. The rearrangement uses TRBV3-1 (or the pseudogene TRBV3-2) and TRBJ2-5; 7 bases map to TRBD2. The CDR3 is CASSQEAGFTETQYF. In nucleotides, the CDR3 is TGTGCCAGCAGCCAAGAAGCGGGGTTCACAGAGACCCAGTACTTC.